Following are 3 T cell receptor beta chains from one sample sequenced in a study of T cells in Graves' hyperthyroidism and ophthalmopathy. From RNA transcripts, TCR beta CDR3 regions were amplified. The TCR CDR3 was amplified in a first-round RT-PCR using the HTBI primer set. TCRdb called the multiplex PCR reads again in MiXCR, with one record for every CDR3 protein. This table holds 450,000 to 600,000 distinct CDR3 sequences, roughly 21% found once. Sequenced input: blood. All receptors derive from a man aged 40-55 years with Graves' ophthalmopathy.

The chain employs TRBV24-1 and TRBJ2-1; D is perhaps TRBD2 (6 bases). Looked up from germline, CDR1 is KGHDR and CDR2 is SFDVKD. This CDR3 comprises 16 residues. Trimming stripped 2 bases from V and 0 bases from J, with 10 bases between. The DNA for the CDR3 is TGTGCCACCAGTGATTATATCGGGAGCTCCTACAATGAGCAGTTCTTC. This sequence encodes CATSDYIGSSYNEQFF.

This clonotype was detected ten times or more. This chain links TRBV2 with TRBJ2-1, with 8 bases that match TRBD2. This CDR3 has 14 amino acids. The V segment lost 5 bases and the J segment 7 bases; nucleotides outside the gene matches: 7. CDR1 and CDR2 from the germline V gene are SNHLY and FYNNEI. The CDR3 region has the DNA TGTGCCAGCAGTCAGCAGGCTAGCGGGAATGAGCAGTTCTTC. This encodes CASSQQASGNEQFF.

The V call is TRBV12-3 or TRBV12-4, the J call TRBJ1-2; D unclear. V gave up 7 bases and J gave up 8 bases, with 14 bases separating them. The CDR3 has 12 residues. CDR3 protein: CASTYLGVGYTF. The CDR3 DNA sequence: TGTGCCAGCACCTATCTTGGGGTCGGCTACACCTTC.